Below, 21 T cell receptor beta chains from the same sample are listed, as sequenced in a study of cytomegalovirus exposure and HLA in healthy donors. Researchers ran the PCR with 60 Vbeta and 13 Jbeta primers. TCRdb keeps only in-frame clones here, not all; method: immunoSEQ multiplex PCR. The sample includes some 120,000 clones, 75% to 85% seen only once; the top ten take 1.9%. The specimen was PBMCs. The receptors come from a man between 45 and 60 years old in good health and CMV-seronegative.

The V call is TRBV11-2, the J call TRBJ2-7, with 7 bases that match TRBD2. V shed 5 bases, J shed 0 bases, and the junction held 4 bases outside the gene matches. Germline V lookup: CDR1 SGHAT, CDR2 FQNNGV. The CDR3 length is 14 residues. The CDR3 reads CASSPGGSSYEQYF. The CDR3 nucleotides are TGTGCCAGCAGCCCGGGGGGAAGCTCCTACGAGCAGTACTTC.

The chain links TRBV28 to TRBJ2-1; TRBD1 agrees at 8 bases. Germline V gene data show CDR1 as MDHEN and CDR2 as SYDVKM. V was pared by 4 bases and J by 4 bases, with 9 bases of the junction left unmatched. The CDR3 covers 16 residues. For the CDR3, the DNA is TGTGCCAGCAGTTACTATGGGACAGGCATATACAATGAGCAGTTCTTC. Protein sequence: CASSYYGTGIYNEQFF.

This clone was picked up a small number of times. The chain links TRBV28 to TRBJ2-5; 8 bases line up with TRBD2. CDR1 MDHEN and CDR2 SYDVKM come from the germline V gene. Trimming took 7 bases from V and 1 from J; bases not matched to a gene: 5. The CDR3 has 14 amino acids. The CDR3 protein is CASNLAGGQETQYF. CDR3 coding DNA: TGTGCCAGCAACTTGGCGGGGGGCCAAGAGACCCAGTACTTC. Combining the CDR3 with reference TRBV28 and TRBJ2-5 gives the whole variable domain DVKVTQSSRYLVKRTGEKVFLECVQDMDHENMFWYRQDPGLGLRLIYFSYDVKMKEKGDIPEGYSVSREKKERFSLILESASTNQTSMYLCASNLAGGQETQYFGPGTRLLVL.

This chain links TRBV12-5 with TRBJ1-5; D is perhaps TRBD1 (6 bases). V was pared by 6 bases and J by 0 bases, with 9 bases between. Germline V gene sequence: CDR1 LGHNT, CDR2 FRNRAP. The CDR3 has 14 residues. The CDR3 sequence: CASGTGYSNQPQHF. CDR3 in DNA: TGTGCTAGTGGGACAGGATATAGCAATCAGCCCCAGCATTTT. The full variable domain, completed using reference TRBV12-5 and TRBJ1-5, is DARVTQTPRHKVTEMGQEVTMRCQPILGHNTVFWYRQTMMQGLELLAYFRNRAPLDDSGMPKDRFSAEMPDATLATLKIQPSEPRDSAVYFCASGTGYSNQPQHFGDGTRLSIL.

The V call is TRBV6-6, the J call TRBJ1-1, with 9 bases fitting TRBD1. Trimming removed 8 bases from V and 6 bases from J; junction bases left unmatched: 10. Looked up from germline, CDR1 is MNHNY and CDR2 is SVGAGI (reference sequence). The CDR3 runs 14 residues. The CDR3 region is CASLGTGLFPEAFF. The CDR3 nucleotides are TGTGCCAGCCTGGGGACAGGGCTTTTTCCTGAAGCTTTCTTT.

The rearrangement uses TRBV6-7 and TRBJ2-7, with TRBD2 identical over 7 bases. TRBV6-7 is placed among ORFs of uncertain function. The V and J ends lost 5 bases and 0 bases, in that order; junction bases with no gene match: 4. This CDR3 has 14 amino acids. CDR3 loop: CASSGRGSSYEQYF. The DNA for the CDR3 is TGTGCCAGCAGTGGGAGGGGCAGCTCCTACGAGCAGTACTTC.

A single count supports this clone. The V call is TRBV6-1, the J call TRBJ1-1; D is unresolved. The CDR3 sequence is 13 residues long. Germline V CDR1 and CDR2: MNHNS, SASEGT. V shed 6 bases and J shed 0 bases, with 8 bases lying between them. CDR3 protein: CASSTVMNTEAFF. CDR3 coding DNA: TGTGCCAGCAGCACGGTCATGAACACTGAAGCTTTCTTT.

The gene calls are TRBV5-5 and TRBJ1-4; maybe TRBD1 (6 bases). The CDR3 covers 12 residues. Trimming took off 4 bases at V and 5 bases at J, with 6 bases between the two ends. Germline V gene data show CDR1 as SGHKS and CDR2 as YYEKEE (reference sequence). As DNA, the CDR3 is TGTGCCAGCAGCACAGGGAATGAAAAACTGTTTTTT. Protein sequence: CASSTGNEKLFF.

The V and J genes are TRBV5-4 and TRBJ2-1; D ambiguous. The length of the CDR3 is 14 residues. Germline loops: CDR1 SGHNT, CDR2 YYREEE (reference sequence). V was clipped by 1 base and J by 8 bases, with 13 bases between them. CDR3 sequence reads: CASSLSSQVDEQFF. The CDR3 region has the DNA TGTGCCAGCAGCTTGAGCAGCCAGGTCGATGAGCAGTTCTTC.

The chain joins TRBV14 to TRBJ2-3, with 12 bases matching TRBD2. Germline CDR1 and CDR2: SGHDN and FVKESK. Trimming cost V 1 base and J 5 bases; bases outside gene matches: 7. The CDR3 runs 17 residues. Here the CDR3 reads CASSQVLGLAGLDTQYF. CDR3 coding DNA: TGTGCCAGCAGCCAAGTTTTGGGACTAGCGGGCTTAGATACGCAGTATTTT.

The chain employs TRBV19 and TRBJ2-2, with 7 bases fitting TRBD1. The CDR3 has 19 amino acids. J gave up 7 bases and V 3 bases, and 20 bases lay outside the gene matches. The germline V gene encodes CDR1 LNHDA and CDR2 SQIVND (reference sequence). CDR3 in amino acids: CASSITSSPQGEQGGELFF. The CDR3 DNA reads TGTGCCAGTAGTATTACGTCCAGCCCGCAGGGGGAGCAGGGCGGGGAGCTGTTTTTT.

The V gene is TRBV6-5, the J gene TRBJ1-1; a possible D gene is TRBD1 (6 bases). V lost 7 bases and J 4 bases, leaving 19 bases between the germline ends. Germline values: CDR1 MNHEY, CDR2 SVGAGI. This CDR3 contains 15 residues. CDR3 in amino acids: CASTAEGGSGTEAFF. The CDR3 bases are TGTGCCAGCACCGCCGAGGGGGGGTCGGGCACTGAAGCTTTCTTT.

The rearrangement links TRBV5-1 to TRBJ2-7, with TRBD2 as a possible D gene (6 bases). V was shortened by 4 bases and J by 5 bases, with 13 bases between the two germline ends. This CDR3 has 13 residues. Germline values: CDR1 SGHRS, CDR2 YFSETQ. The CDR3 here is CASSPGAEDEQYF. In DNA form, the CDR3 reads TGCGCCAGCAGCCCGGGAGCGGAAGACGAGCAGTACTTC.

This sequence joins TRBV7-2 and TRBJ1-3; unclear D gene. The CDR3 contains 16 residues. Germline loops: CDR1 SGHTA, CDR2 FQGNSA. Trimming pared 0 bases from V and 0 bases from J, leaving 9 bases between. Here the CDR3 DNA reads TGTGCCAGCAGCTTAGCGTCGCTCAGCTCTGGAAACACCATATATTTT. Protein product: CASSLASLSSGNTIYF.

This chain uses TRBV5-4 with TRBJ2-5, with TRBD1 as a possible D gene (6 bases). Per the germline V gene, CDR1 is SGHNT and CDR2 is YYREEE (reference sequence). V shed 4 bases and J shed 5 bases, with 21 bases lying between them. This CDR3 contains 16 residues. The CDR3 region has the DNA TGTGCCAGCAGCCCACAGGGCGGCCGATTGGGGGAGACCCAGTACTTC. Residues: CASSPQGGRLGETQYF. Combining the CDR3 with reference TRBV5-4 and TRBJ2-5 gives the whole variable domain ETGVTQSPTHLIKTRGQQVTLRCSSQSGHNTVSWYQQALGQGPQFIFQYYREEENGRGNFPPRFSGLQFPNYSSELNVNALELDDSALYLCASSPQGGRLGETQYFGPGTRLLVL.

The chain uses TRBV5-1 and TRBJ1-2; TRBD1 matches 7 bases. This CDR3 is 16 amino acids long. The germline V gene has CDR1 SGHRS and CDR2 YFSETQ. Trimming at V came to 4 bases and at J to 2 bases, leaving 11 bases not matched to a gene. The CDR3 loop is CASSEGQDLANYGYTF. The CDR3 region has the DNA TGCGCCAGCAGCGAAGGACAGGACCTTGCAAACTATGGCTACACCTTC.

The genes are TRBV4-3 and TRBJ1-2; D is unresolved. V shed 5 bases and J shed 3 bases, with 13 bases lying between them. The CDR3 contains 14 residues. Germline V gives CDR1 LGHNA, CDR2 YSLEER. The CDR3 DNA reads as TGCGCCAGCAGCGAGGGTGGTCGAGACTATGGCTACACCTTC. This sequence encodes CASSEGGRDYGYTF.

The chain uses TRBV5-1 and TRBJ2-3; D possibly corresponds to TRBD1 (6 bases). Per the germline V gene, CDR1 is SGHRS and CDR2 is YFSETQ. CDR3 size: 13 residues. Trimming cost V 4 bases and J 5 bases, with 11 bases left between them. CDR3 DNA: TGCGCCAGCAGCCCGCTCAGGGGAGATACGCAGTATTTT. Amino acids: CASSPLRGDTQYF.

Note on this clone: The junction departs from germline at one end; a sequencing error may be responsible. The chain recombines TRBV7-9 with TRBJ1-1; D is perhaps TRBD1 (6 bases). CDR3 length: 12 amino acids. The V gene's germline CDR1 is SEHNR and CDR2 FQNEAQ (reference sequence). The CDR3 loop is CSSSLGGPRAFF. The CDR3, as DNA: TGTTCCAGCAGCTTAGGGGGGCCCCGGGCTTTCTTT.

The chain is built from TRBV11-2 and TRBJ2-1, with a possible D match to TRBD2 (6 bases). The CDR3 is made up of 12 amino acids. V lost 0 bases and J 10 bases, leaving 7 bases between the germline ends. Germline loops: CDR1 SGHAT, CDR2 FQNNGV. In DNA form, the CDR3 reads TGTGCCAGCAGCTTAGATCGGGAGGAGCAGTTCTTC. Residues: CASSLDREEQFF.

V gene TRBV7-8 combines with J gene TRBJ1-5; 10 nucleotides align to TRBD1. J gave up 4 bases and V 5 bases, and 8 bases lay outside the gene matches. Germline V gene lookup returns CDR1 SGHVS and CDR2 FQNEAQ. The CDR3 covers 16 residues. Here the CDR3 reads CASSLGTGASNQPQHF. The DNA for the CDR3 is TGTGCCAGCAGCCTCGGGACAGGGGCTTCAAATCAGCCCCAGCATTTT.